Described below is a single T cell receptor beta chain sequence and its context. CDR1 and CDR2 from the germline V gene are MDHEN and SYDVKM. Trimming stripped 1 base from V and 2 bases from J, with 12 bases between. The CDR3 has 16 residues. In the authors' workflow: For nucleated cells, counts were estimated from reference gene primer amplification. TCRdb's table, derived via immunoSEQ multiplex PCR, lists solely in-frame clones and lacks some. V, J and clone size reflect that table, while D and trimming were determined from the DNA. This table holds some 160,000 clones, around four fifths found once. This sample was included in a study of blood T cell repertoires in COVID-19. Study as a whole: There were acute and convalescent COVID-19 samples, and they came from the United States, Italy and Spain. From T cells, B-cell-depleted T cells, or PBMCs came the material, which was cDNA or gDNA.

The chain carries TRBV28 and TRBJ1-5; perhaps TRBD1 as D (5 bases). The receptor was isolated from a woman older than 75 with acute or convalescent COVID-19. Sequencing was performed on peripheral blood. CDR3 loop: CASSLLGGGGNQPQHF. CDR3 nucleotides: TGTGCCAGCAGTTTATTGGGGGGAGGAGGCAATCAGCCCCAGCATTTT.